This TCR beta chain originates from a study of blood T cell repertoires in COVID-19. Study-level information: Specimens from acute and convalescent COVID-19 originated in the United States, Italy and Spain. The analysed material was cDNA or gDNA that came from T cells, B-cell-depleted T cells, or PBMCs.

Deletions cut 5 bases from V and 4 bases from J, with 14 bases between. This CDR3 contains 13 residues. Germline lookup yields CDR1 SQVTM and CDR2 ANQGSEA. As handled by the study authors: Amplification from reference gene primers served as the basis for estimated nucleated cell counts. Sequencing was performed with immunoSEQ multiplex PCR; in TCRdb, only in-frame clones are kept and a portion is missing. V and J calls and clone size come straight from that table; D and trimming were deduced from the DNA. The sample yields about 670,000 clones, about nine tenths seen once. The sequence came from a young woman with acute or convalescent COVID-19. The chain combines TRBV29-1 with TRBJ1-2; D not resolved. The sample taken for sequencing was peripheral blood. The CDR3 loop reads CSVPAQDFYGYTF. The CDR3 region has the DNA TGCAGCGTTCCTGCCCAGGATTTCTATGGCTACACCTTC.